This T cell receptor beta chain was recovered during a study of monozygotic twins with inflammatory bowel disease. Reprocessing the 5' RACE reads, TCRdb reports a single entry for every CDR3 protein and omits DNA. In total, the table holds hundreds of thousands of distinct CDR3 sequences. This CDR3 has 17 residues. The germline V gene encodes CDR1 SGHDN and CDR2 FVKESK. V usage is TRBV14 and J usage is TRBJ2-1; TCRdb designates TRBD2, a call that cannot be tested without DNA. This TCR derives from a human donor with ulcerative colitis or Crohn's disease, or a healthy co-twin of an affected twin (not recorded which). The sequenced material came from blood. CDR3 in amino acids: CASSQGLDRGPRDEQFF.